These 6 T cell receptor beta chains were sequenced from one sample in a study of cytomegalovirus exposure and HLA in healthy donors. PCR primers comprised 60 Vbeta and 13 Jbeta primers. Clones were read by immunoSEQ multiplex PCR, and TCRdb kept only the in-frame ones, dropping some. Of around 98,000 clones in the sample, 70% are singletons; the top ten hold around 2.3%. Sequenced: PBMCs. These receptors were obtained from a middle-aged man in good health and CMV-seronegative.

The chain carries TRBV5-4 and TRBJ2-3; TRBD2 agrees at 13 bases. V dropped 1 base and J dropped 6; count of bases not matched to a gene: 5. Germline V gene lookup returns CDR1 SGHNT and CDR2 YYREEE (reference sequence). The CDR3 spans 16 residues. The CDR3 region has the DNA TGTGCCAGCAGCTTGAAACTAGCGGGAGGGCCGGATACGCAGTATTTT. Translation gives CASSLKLAGGPDTQYF.

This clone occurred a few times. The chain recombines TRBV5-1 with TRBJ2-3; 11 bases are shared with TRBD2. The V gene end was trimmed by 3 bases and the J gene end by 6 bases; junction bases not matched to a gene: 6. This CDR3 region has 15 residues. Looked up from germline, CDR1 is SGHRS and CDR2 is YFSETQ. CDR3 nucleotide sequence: TGCGCCAGCAGCTCGCTGACTAGCGGGACGGATACGCAGTATTTT. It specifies CASSSLTSGTDTQYF.

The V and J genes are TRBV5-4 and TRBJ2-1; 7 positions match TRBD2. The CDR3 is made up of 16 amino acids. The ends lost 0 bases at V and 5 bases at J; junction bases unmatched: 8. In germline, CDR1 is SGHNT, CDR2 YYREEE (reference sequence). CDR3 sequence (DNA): TGTGCCAGCAGCTTGGGCGCGGGACTACCCAACAATGAGCAGTTCTTC. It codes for CASSLGAGLPNNEQFF.

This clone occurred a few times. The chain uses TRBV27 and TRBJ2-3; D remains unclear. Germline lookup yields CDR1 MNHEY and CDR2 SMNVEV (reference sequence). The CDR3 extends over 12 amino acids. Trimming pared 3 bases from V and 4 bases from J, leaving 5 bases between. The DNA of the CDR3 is TGTGCCAGCAGTTTCACAGCAGATACGCAGTATTTT. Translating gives CASSFTADTQYF.

CDR3 amino acids: CASSLSGGAGGNTEAFF. In nucleotides, the CDR3 is TGTGCCAGCAGTTTATCCGGTGGGGCAGGGGGAAATACTGAAGCTTTCTTT. The chain recombines TRBV28 with TRBJ1-1; 7 positions agree with TRBD1. With V trimmed by 1 base and J by 5 bases, 13 bases remained unmatched. This CDR3 contains 17 residues. CDR1 and CDR2 from the germline V gene are MDHEN and SYDVKM.

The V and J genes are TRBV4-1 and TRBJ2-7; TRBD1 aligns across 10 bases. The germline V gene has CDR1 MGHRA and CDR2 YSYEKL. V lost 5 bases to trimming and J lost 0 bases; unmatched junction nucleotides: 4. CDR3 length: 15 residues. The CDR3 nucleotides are TGCGCCAGCAGCGGCCGGACAGGGGGCTCCTACGAGCAGTACTTC. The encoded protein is CASSGRTGGSYEQYF.